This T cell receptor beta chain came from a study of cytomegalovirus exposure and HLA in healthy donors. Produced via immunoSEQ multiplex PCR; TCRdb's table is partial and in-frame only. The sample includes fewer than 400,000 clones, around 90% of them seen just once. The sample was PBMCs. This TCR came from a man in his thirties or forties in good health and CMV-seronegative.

The CDR3 nucleotides read TGCGCCAGCAGCTTGGCCTTCGGGGGGCCAAGGGATACGCAGTATTTT. Translation: CASSLAFGGPRDTQYF. This chain links TRBV5-1 with TRBJ2-3; possibly TRBD2 for D (7 bases). This CDR3 spans 16 amino acids. Germline lookup yields CDR1 SGHRS and CDR2 YFSETQ. V dropped 0 bases and J dropped 6 bases, with 17 bases sitting between them. The whole variable domain, remainder taken from reference TRBV5-1 and TRBJ2-3, is KAGVTQTPRYLIKTRGQQVTLSCSPISGHRSVSWYQQTPGQGLQFLFEYFSETQRNKGNFPGRFSGRQFSNSRSEMNVSTLELGDSALYLCASSLAFGGPRDTQYFGPGTRLTVL.